This T cell receptor beta chain was identified during a study of response to subunit inactivated influenza vaccine (dated by TCRdb to about 2018). Study-level background: Deep quantitative profiling of the T cell receptor repertoire was used in the study to follow responses to a trivalent subunit inactivated influenza vaccine.

The CDR3 runs 14 residues from the cysteine to the phenylalanine. Only CDR3 DNA is held: 42 bases, read in frame from base 1. V was cut back by 4 bases and J by 4 bases, leaving a gap of 11 bases between them. Looking up the germline V gene (reference sequence) yields CDR1 DFQATT and CDR2 SNEGSKA. The full study reports these points: The authors proposed that each seasonal influenza vaccination may bring in only a limited number of new T cells.

The library came from RT-PCR. TCRdb lists the instrument as Illumina HiSeq 2500. TCRdb's own reprocessing of the public reads used fastp at Q25 and MiXCR and kept productive beta chains. Identical CDR3 protein sequences are pooled into one entry, listed with their most common genes and DNA. Counted in this sample were a few hundred thousand distinct CDR3 sequences; less than 15% of them appeared once. In total, the top ten clones hold 11% of the sample. This clonotype was counted a few times. Its specific antigen is unknown. No much larger clone is present one base from it, and per-base qualities are unavailable.

The TCR sequence derives from a man aged 50-59 years who received an inactivated influenza vaccine. Donor details come from another sample of the same person, matched by shared clones. Here the chain combines TRBV20-1 and TRBJ2-6; TRBD1 could be the D gene, as 5 bases match. The sample was PBMCs from blood, taken roughly 13 days after vaccination. Here is the DNA: TGCAGTGCTACCCAGGGTCCCGGGGCCAACGTCCTGACTTTC. Translated, it reads CSATQGPGANVLTF.